This TCR beta chain was recovered during a study of Graves' ophthalmopathy and Graves' hyperthyroidism. Across the whole study: Ophthalmopathy not arising within 18 months of follow-up defined hyperthyroidism as stable. Study findings and constraints: Predictions made by the model for ophthalmopathy progression reached over 55% sensitivity and approximately 72% specificity. The authors also found most expanded thyroid clonotypes above 0.001 frequency in blood.

Using RNA transcripts, the TCR beta CDR3 regions were amplified. The library came from an HTBI-primed first-round RT-PCR and a second-round multiplex PCR. TCRdb recomputed calls from the multiplex PCR reads with MiXCR, one row per CDR3 protein. The profile shows 900,000 to 1,200,000 distinct CDR3 sequences, roughly two fifths of them singletons. J gave up 9 bases and V 5 bases, and 8 bases lay outside the gene matches. This CDR3 has 13 residues. Per germline, CDR1 SGHRS and CDR2 YFSETQ. Eligible hyperthyroidism cases comprised new diagnoses of under 2 months' duration in individuals aged 18 to 65. Regarding this clonotype: The antigen is not known. A much larger clone sits a single nucleotide away, making a read error possible.

The chain joins TRBV5-1 to TRBJ2-1, with 7 bases identical to TRBD2. The sample taken for sequencing was peripheral blood or thyroid tissue (not recorded which). The receptor comes from an adult man with Graves' hyperthyroidism. CDR3 in DNA: TGCGCCAGCAGTTCGGCGGGAGCGGGTGAGCAGTTCTTC. Translation gives CASSSAGAGEQFF.